This T cell receptor (beta chain) was identified in a study of T-cell memory formation after mild COVID-19. Study-level points and caveats: Contracting CD4+ clones lay largely in CM and EM, with CD8+ ones residing in EMRA.

The germline gives CDR1 KGHDR, CDR2 SFDVKD. Trimming at V came to 3 bases and at J to 9 bases, leaving 9 bases not matched to a gene. The CDR3 sequence is 14 residues long. Concerning this clonotype itself: Its specificity is not known.

A single record per CDR3 protein comes from TCRdb applying MiXCR to the 5' RACE reads. The data show under 600,000 distinct CDR3 sequences, roughly 21% seen once. This TCR was recovered from an adult woman who had mild COVID-19 (a few samples of this study predate the infection). Cell type and time point are not known. V is TRBV24-1 and J is TRBJ1-2; the match to TRBD1 covers 7 bases. Material for sequencing was PBMCs or a T cell subset sorted from them (not recorded which). In nucleotides, the CDR3 is TGTGCCACCAGTGATACGAGGGGGCAGGGGAGCTACACCTTC. Translating gives CATSDTRGQGSYTF.